Listed below are T cell receptor beta chains from one sample, sequenced in a study of T cell repertoires in cytomegalovirus infection. TCRdb re-called the reads through MiXCR, storing one row per CDR3 protein. The table includes approximately 500,000 distinct CDR3 sequences, about a quarter detected once. Material: PBMCs. Receptors originate from a human donor in good health (CMV status not recorded). Some clones in this sample may be carry-over from other donors' samples. CDR3s include the opening cysteine and the closing phenylalanine or tryptophan. A D gene is named only where the DNA matches it firmly. Rows give clone size only sometimes, using once, few, many, or a class for an expanded clone.

v_gene,d_gene,abundance,j_gene,CDR3aa,CDR3nt
TRBV18,TRBD1,NA,TRBJ1-1,CASSPGDRGRRNTEAFF,TGTGCCAGCTCACCGGGGGACAGGGGGAGGAGGAACACTGAAGCTTTCTTT
TRBV7-2,TRBD1,many,TRBJ2-5,CASSPGQGRTQYF,TGTGCCAGCAGCCCAGGACAGGGACGGACCCAGTACTTC
TRBV5-1,TRBD2,NA,TRBJ2-1,CASSFTLDPSGRSYNEQFF,TGCGCCAGCAGCTTCACACTTGACCCTAGCGGTCGTTCCTACAATGAGCAGTTCTTC
TRBV7-2,NA,NA,TRBJ1-6,CASSLPPSPLHF,TGTGCCAGCAGCTTACCCCCTTCACCCCTCCACTTT
TRBV4-2,TRBD2,few,TRBJ2-3,CASTLGGRRPDTQYF,TGTGCCAGCACCTTAGGCGGGAGAAGACCAGATACGCAGTATTTT
TRBV20-1,TRBD2,NA,TRBJ2-1,CSARESSGSYNEQFF,TGCAGTGCTAGAGAGTCTAGCGGGAGCTACAATGAGCAGTTCTTC
TRBV11-2,NA,many,TRBJ2-4,CASTAGDIQYF,TGTGCCAGCACGGCAGGGGACATTCAGTACTTC
TRBV5-6,NA,NA,TRBJ2-2,CASSAGTVSTGELFF,TGTGCCAGCAGCGCGGGGACAGTGAGCACCGGGGAGCTGTTTTTT
TRBV4-3,TRBD1,few,TRBJ1-1,CASSQVPGQGRVYTEAFF,TGCGCCAGCAGCCAGGTTCCGGGACAGGGGCGCGTTTACACTGAAGCTTTCTTT
TRBV7-8,NA,NA,TRBJ1-5,CASSLEGYSNQPQHF,TGTGCCAGCAGCTTAGAAGGATATAGCAATCAGCCCCAGCATTTT
TRBV7-2,TRBD1,many,TRBJ1-4,CASSSNLGTVNEKLFF,TGTGCCAGCAGCTCAAACCTCGGGACAGTTAATGAAAAACTGTTTTTT
TRBV7-2,NA,many,TRBJ2-1,CASSLGQATSNEQFF,TGTGCCAGCAGCTTAGGACAGGCGACTTCCAATGAGCAGTTCTTC
TRBV4-3,TRBD2,few,TRBJ2-1,CASSPQNYGLAGEFTYNEQFF,TGCGCCAGCAGCCCCCAGAACTACGGACTAGCGGGAGAGTTCACCTACAATGAGCAGTTCTTC
TRBV7-6,NA,few,TRBJ2-1,CASSLGYKNNEQFF,TGTGCCAGCAGCTTAGGTTACAAGAACAATGAGCAGTTCTTC
TRBV28,NA,NA,TRBJ2-1,CASSLRGVLGEQFF,TGTGCCAGCAGTTTAAGGGGGGTGCTCGGAGAGCAGTTCTTC
TRBV12-3/TRBV12-4,NA,few,TRBJ1-2,CASSPNHANYGYTF,TGTGCCAGCAGTCCCAACCACGCTAACTATGGCTACACCTTC
TRBV24-1,NA,once,TRBJ1-4,CATSDGHRVEKLFF,TGTGCCACCAGTGATGGCCACAGGGTGGAAAAACTGTTTTTT
TRBV19,NA,NA,TRBJ2-1,CASSTRLTSPGYNEQFF,TGTGCCAGTAGTACCCGCCTTACTAGCCCCGGGTACAATGAGCAGTTCTTC
TRBV7-2,NA,many,TRBJ2-3,CASSLDRSTDTQYF,TGTGCCAGCAGCTTAGACAGGTCAACAGATACGCAGTATTTT
TRBV6-2/TRBV6-3,NA,NA,TRBJ1-1,CASSTATPNTEAFF,TGTGCCAGCAGTACAGCGACTCCGAACACTGAAGCTTTCTTT
TRBV28,TRBD2,few,TRBJ2-3,CASSHGGTSGGTQYF,TGTGCCAGCAGTCATGGCGGGACTAGCGGCGGTACGCAGTATTTT
TRBV4-1,NA,few,TRBJ1-1,CASSQNLAILNTEAFF,TGCGCCAGCAGCCAAAATTTGGCGATTCTGAACACTGAAGCTTTCTTT
TRBV4-3,NA,NA,TRBJ2-6,CASSQTTAGSGANVLTF,TGCGCCAGCAGCCAAACGACAGCGGGCTCTGGGGCCAACGTCCTGACTTTC
TRBV12-5,NA,NA,TRBJ2-7,CASGTWDSPYEQYF,TGTGCTAGTGGTACCTGGGACTCGCCCTACGAGCAGTACTTC
TRBV7-2,TRBD2,NA,TRBJ2-1,CASSLLGLAGVGYNEQFF,TGTGCCAGCAGCTTGTTGGGACTAGCGGGAGTCGGGTACAATGAGCAGTTCTTC
TRBV19,NA,many,TRBJ2-7,CASSIGRGSAYEQYF,TGTGCCAGTAGTATAGGACGGGGGTCTGCCTACGAGCAGTACTTC
TRBV19,TRBD2,NA,TRBJ2-5,CASSIGGARGVAGVGEYQETQYF,TGTGCCAGTAGTATTGGAGGGGCCAGGGGGGTAGCGGGAGTTGGCGAGTACCAAGAGACCCAGTACTTC
TRBV20-1,TRBD2,NA,TRBJ2-3,CSAIGGLGGTDTQYF,TGCAGTGCGATAGGGGGACTAGGAGGCACAGATACGCAGTATTTT
TRBV11-1,NA,NA,TRBJ2-7,CASSNIHYEQYF,TGTGCCAGCAGCAATATACACTACGAGCAGTACTTC
TRBV7-2,NA,many,TRBJ2-5,CASSSRHGQETQYF,TGTGCCAGCAGCTCTCGACACGGTCAAGAGACCCAGTACTTC
TRBV10-3,NA,NA,TRBJ2-1,CAITSSSYNEQFF,TGTGCCATCACATCCAGCTCCTACAATGAGCAGTTCTTC
TRBV12-3/TRBV12-4,NA,NA,TRBJ1-5,CASSRALHQPQHF,TGTGCCAGCAGTCGGGCTCTACATCAGCCCCAGCATTTT
TRBV10-3,NA,NA,TRBJ2-1,CAISERETYNEQFF,TGTGCCATCAGTGAGCGGGAGACCTACAATGAGCAGTTCTTC
TRBV7-3,NA,many,TRBJ2-3,CASSPAGSTDTQYF,TGTGCCAGCAGCCCCGCGGGGAGCACAGATACGCAGTATTTT
TRBV7-6,TRBD2,many,TRBJ2-3,CASSLGTSGYSDTQYF,TGTGCCAGCAGCCTGGGGACTAGCGGATACTCAGATACGCAGTATTTT
TRBV7-9,TRBD2,NA,TRBJ2-1,CASSPTSDPDEQFF,TGTGCCAGCAGCCCGACTAGCGATCCGGATGAGCAGTTCTTC